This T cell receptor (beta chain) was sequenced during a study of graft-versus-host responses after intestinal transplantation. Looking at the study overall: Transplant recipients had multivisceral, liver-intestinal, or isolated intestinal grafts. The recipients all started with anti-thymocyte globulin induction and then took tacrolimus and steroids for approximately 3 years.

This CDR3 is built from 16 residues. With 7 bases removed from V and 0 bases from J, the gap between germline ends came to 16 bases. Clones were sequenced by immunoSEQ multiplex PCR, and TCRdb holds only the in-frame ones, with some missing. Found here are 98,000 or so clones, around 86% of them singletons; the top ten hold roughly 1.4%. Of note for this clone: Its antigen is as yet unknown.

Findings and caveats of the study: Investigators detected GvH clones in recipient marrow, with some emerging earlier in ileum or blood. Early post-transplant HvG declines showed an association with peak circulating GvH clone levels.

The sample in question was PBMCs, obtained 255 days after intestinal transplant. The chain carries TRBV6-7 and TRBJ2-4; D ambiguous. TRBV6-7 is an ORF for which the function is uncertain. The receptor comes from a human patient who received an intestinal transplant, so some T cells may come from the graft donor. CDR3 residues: CASTSSEFLAKNIQYF. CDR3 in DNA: TGTGCCAGCACCTCGTCAGAGTTTTTAGCCAAAAACATTCAGTACTTC.